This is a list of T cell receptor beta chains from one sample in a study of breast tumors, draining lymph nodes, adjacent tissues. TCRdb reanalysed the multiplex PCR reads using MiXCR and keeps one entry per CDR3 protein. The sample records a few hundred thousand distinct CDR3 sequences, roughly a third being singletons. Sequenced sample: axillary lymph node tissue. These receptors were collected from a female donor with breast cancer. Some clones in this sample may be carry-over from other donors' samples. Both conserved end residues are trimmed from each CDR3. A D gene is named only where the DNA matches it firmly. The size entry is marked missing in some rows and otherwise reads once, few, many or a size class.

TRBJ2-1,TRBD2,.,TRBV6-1,ATQGLARYNEQF
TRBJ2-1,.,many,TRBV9,ASSVEREQF
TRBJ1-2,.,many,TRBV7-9,ASSLLRERYNYGYT
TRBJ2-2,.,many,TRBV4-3,ASSHPPGGLTGELF
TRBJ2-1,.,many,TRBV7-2,ASSPPPRAQGEQF
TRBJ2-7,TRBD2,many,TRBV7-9,ASSPRFDSGRTEQY
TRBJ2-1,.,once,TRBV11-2,ASSFFSTTEQF
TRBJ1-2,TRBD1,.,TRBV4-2,ASSQGPGTGEPGGYT
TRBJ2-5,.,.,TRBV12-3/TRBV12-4,ASSFAAMGHQETQY
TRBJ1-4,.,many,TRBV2,ASSEARIRGEKLF
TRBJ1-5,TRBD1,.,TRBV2,ASSDRTGGTQLQH
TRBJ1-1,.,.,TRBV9,ASSGQGLMNTEAF
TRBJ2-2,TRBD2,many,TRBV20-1,SASGLAGKNTGELF
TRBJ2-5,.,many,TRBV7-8,ASSLRENQETQY
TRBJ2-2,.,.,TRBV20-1,SATPSALAGNTGELF
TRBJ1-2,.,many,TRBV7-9,ASSLQSGSYGYT
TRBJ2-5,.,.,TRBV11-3,ASSLTVGAAGEETQY
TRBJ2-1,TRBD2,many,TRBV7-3,ASSPQGAGAYNEQF
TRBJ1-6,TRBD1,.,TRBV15,ATSIMTGESPLH
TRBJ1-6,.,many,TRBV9,ASSVAGDSSYNSPLH
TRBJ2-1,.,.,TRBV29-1,SVQHQANYNEQF
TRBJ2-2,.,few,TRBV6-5,ATRGNTGELF
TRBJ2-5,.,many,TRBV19,ASSARTGGGETQY
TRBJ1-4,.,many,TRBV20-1,SARDGNRVGTNEKLF
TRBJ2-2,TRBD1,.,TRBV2,ASSGDRDNTGELF
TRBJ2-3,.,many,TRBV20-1,SARDFVRASTDTQY
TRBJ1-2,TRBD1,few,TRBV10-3,ASSPRRGQGAIGYT
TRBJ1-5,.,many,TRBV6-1,ASSESGYSNQPQH
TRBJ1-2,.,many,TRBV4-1,ASSQGAAYGYT
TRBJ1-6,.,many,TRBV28,ASTTDPRVSPLH
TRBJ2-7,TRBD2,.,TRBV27,ASSFTSGRTTYEQY
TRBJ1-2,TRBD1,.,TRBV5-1,ASSARGQGAARSYGYT
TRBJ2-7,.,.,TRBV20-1,SAGRDDYEQY
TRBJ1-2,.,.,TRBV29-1,SWEGGTNYGYT
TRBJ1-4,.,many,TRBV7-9,ASSLEGTTNEKLF
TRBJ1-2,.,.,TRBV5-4,ASSLKPLTNYGYT
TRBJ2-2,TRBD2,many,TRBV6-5,ASSSLGLVGSGELF
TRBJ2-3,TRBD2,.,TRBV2,ASRIRLAGGAKASTDTQY
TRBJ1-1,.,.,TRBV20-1,SALVTEAF
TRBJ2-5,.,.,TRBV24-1,ATSEYREKEGQY
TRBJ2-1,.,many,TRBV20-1,SARELGSYNEQF
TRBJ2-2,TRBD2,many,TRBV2,ASSGTSSHTGELF
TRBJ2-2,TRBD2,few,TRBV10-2,ASRVAGREAGELF